These T cell receptor beta chains were read from a single sample in a study of cytomegalovirus exposure and HLA in healthy donors. Data came from immunoSEQ multiplex PCR; TCRdb stores just in-frame clones and leaves some out. This table holds some 150,000 clones, roughly 82% found once. Sequencing was performed on PBMCs. These receptors were obtained from a woman aged 45-60 years in good health and CMV-seropositive. The CDR3 runs from the conserved cysteine through the conserved F or W. D genes are given only for firm matches. The listing skips clone size in some rows; elsewhere it reads once, few, many or a size class.

D | size | J | V | CDR3 | DNA
- | - | TRBJ1-1 | TRBV27 | CASSFTGWSTEAFF | TGTGCCAGCAGTTTCACAGGGTGGAGCACTGAAGCTTTCTTT
TRBD1 | - | TRBJ2-7 | TRBV7-9 | CASQTDREVKQYF | TGTGCCAGCCAAACCGACAGGGAAGTTAAGCAGTACTTC
- | - | TRBJ2-6 | TRBV9 | CASSVDLSSGANVLTF | TGTGCCAGCAGCGTAGATCTGAGCTCTGGGGCCAACGTCCTGACTTTC
TRBD2 | - | TRBJ2-2 | TRBV4-3 | CASSQDPLAGGPGELFF | TGCGCCAGCAGCCAAGATCCACTAGCGGGGGGCCCCGGGGAGCTGTTTTTT
- | few | TRBJ1-2 | TRBV5-1 | CASSLVFGQPPYGYTF | TGCGCCAGCAGCTTGGTTTTCGGACAGCCACCCTATGGCTACACCTTC
TRBD1 | - | TRBJ2-1 | TRBV11-2 | CASSETGLGEQFF | TGTGCCAGCAGCGAGACAGGGCTAGGTGAGCAGTTCTTC
TRBD1 | - | TRBJ1-5 | TRBV18 | CASSPPGQGDQPQHF | TGTGCCAGCTCACCCCCGGGACAGGGGGATCAGCCCCAGCATTTT
TRBD1 | - | TRBJ1-5 | TRBV11-2 | CASSPGQGYFQPQHF | TGTGCCAGCAGCCCGGGACAGGGGTATTTTCAGCCCCAGCATTTT
- | - | TRBJ1-6 | TRBV11-1 | CASSFGQKDSPLHF | TGTGCCAGCAGCTTTGGACAGAAAGATTCACCCCTCCACTTT
- | - | TRBJ2-7 | TRBV5-1 | CASSLYEGGEQYF | TGCGCCAGCAGCTTGTATGAGGGTGGGGAGCAGTACTTC
TRBD1 | - | TRBJ1-1 | TRBV5-4 | CASSSRQGGYEAFF | TGTGCCAGCAGCTCACGACAGGGGGGATATGAAGCTTTCTTT
- | - | TRBJ2-2 | TRBV6-5 | CASSRGGLLTGELFF | TGTGCCAGCAGTAGGGGGGGACTACTCACCGGGGAGCTGTTTTTT
- | once | TRBJ2-1 | TRBV5-4 | CASSLKLVDEQFF | TGTGCCAGCAGCTTGAAACTAGTCGATGAGCAGTTCTTC
TRBD1 | once | TRBJ1-6 | TRBV18 | CASSSGTGNSPLHF | TGTGCCAGCTCGTCCGGGACAGGGAATTCACCCCTCCACTTT
TRBD1 | - | TRBJ1-2 | TRBV5-6 | CASRQGLNYGYTF | TGTGCCAGCCGACAGGGCCTAAACTATGGCTACACCTTC
TRBD1 | - | TRBJ1-2 | TRBV30 | CAYGTGNGYTF | TGTGCCTACGGGACAGGGAACGGCTACACCTTC
- | - | TRBJ1-6 | TRBV13 | CASSLGPFRQGSGSPLHF | TGTGCCAGCAGCTTAGGCCCTTTCCGGCAGGGTTCTGGTTCACCCCTCCACTTT
TRBD1 | - | TRBJ2-7 | TRBV6-6 | CASSLRTGGSYEQYF | TGTGCCAGCAGTTTAAGGACAGGGGGCTCCTACGAGCAGTACTTC
- | - | TRBJ1-4 | TRBV27 | CASSFRVATNEKLFF | TGTGCCAGCAGTTTCAGGGTTGCAACTAATGAAAAACTGTTTTTT
TRBD1 | - | TRBJ2-7 | TRBV30 | CAWSGTGRSKAYEQYF | TGTGCCTGGAGCGGGACAGGGCGGTCGAAGGCCTACGAGCAGTACTTC
TRBD1 | - | TRBJ1-1 | TRBV6-5 | CASRQGARAFF | TGTGCCAGCAGACAGGGGGCGCGTGCTTTCTTT
- | - | TRBJ1-1 | TRBV4-3 | CASSQYTGSTEAFF | TGCGCCAGCAGCCAATACACAGGGTCTACTGAAGCTTTCTTT
- | - | TRBJ2-6 | TRBV6-5 | CASSYGRPGANVLTF | TGTGCCAGCAGTTACGGGCGACCTGGGGCCAACGTCCTGACTTTC
TRBD1 | - | TRBJ2-7 | TRBV7-6 | CASSPTGGNEQYF | TGTGCCAGCAGCCCTACAGGGGGCAACGAGCAGTACTTC
TRBD2 | - | TRBJ2-3 | TRBV6-6 | CASSNGGGGSTDTQYF | TGTGCCAGCAGTAACGGCGGGGGAGGTAGCACAGATACGCAGTATTTT
- | - | TRBJ2-3 | TRBV4-3 | CASSQDLGGLSTDTQYF | TGCGCCAGCAGCCAAGATCTGGGCGGGTTAAGCACAGATACGCAGTATTTT
TRBD2 | - | TRBJ2-3 | TRBV5-1 | CASSSGGTSGGTDTQYF | TGCGCCAGCAGCTCCGGAGGGACTAGCGGGGGCACAGATACGCAGTATTTT
- | - | TRBJ2-7 | TRBV10-3 | CAISPGEYEQYF | TGTGCCATCAGCCCGGGTGAGTACGAGCAGTACTTC
- | - | TRBJ2-7 | TRBV25-1 | CASRAGVDEQYF | TGTGCCAGCAGGGCAGGGGTCGACGAGCAGTACTTC
- | few | TRBJ1-4 | TRBV7-6 | CASSLTATNEKLFF | TGTGCCAGCAGCTTAACAGCAACTAATGAAAAACTGTTTTTT
- | - | TRBJ1-1 | TRBV10-2 | CASSERTPNTEAFF | TGCGCCAGCAGTGAAAGGACTCCGAACACTGAAGCTTTCTTT
TRBD1 | - | TRBJ2-1 | TRBV2 | CASSRDSTNEQFF | TGTGCCAGCAGCCGGGACAGTACAAATGAGCAGTTCTTC
TRBD1 | few | TRBJ1-2 | TRBV7-2 | CASSSQGELFYGYTF | TGTGCCAGCAGCTCGCAGGGGGAGTTATTCTATGGCTACACCTTC
- | - | TRBJ1-4 | TRBV5-1 | CASSAGTPLGNEKLFF | TGCGCCAGCAGCGCCGGGACACCCCTGGGGAATGAAAAACTGTTTTTT
- | - | TRBJ2-7 | TRBV9 | CASRSRVPSYEQYF | TGTGCCAGCCGATCCAGGGTCCCCTCCTACGAGCAGTACTTC
- | - | TRBJ2-3 | TRBV5-1 | CASSLDATSTDTQYF | TGCGCCAGCAGCTTGGACGCCACTAGCACAGATACGCAGTATTTT
- | - | TRBJ2-2 | TRBV4-3 | CASSRASLGGAGNGELFF | TGCGCCAGCAGCCGAGCAAGCCTTGGTGGGGCGGGGAACGGGGAGCTGTTTTTT
- | - | TRBJ2-1 | TRBV4-3 | CASSPYASYNEQFF | TGCGCCAGCAGCCCGTACGCGAGTTACAATGAGCAGTTCTTC
TRBD1 | - | TRBJ2-7 | TRBV2 | CASIGQGSYEQYF | TGTGCCAGCATAGGACAGGGCTCCTACGAGCAGTACTTC
- | few | TRBJ1-2 | TRBV9 | CASSTGQFSYTF | TGTGCCAGCAGTACCGGACAGTTCAGTTACACCTTC
- | - | TRBJ2-7 | TRBV18 | CASSPPNKGYEQYF | TGTGCCAGCTCACCACCTAATAAGGGGTACGAGCAGTACTTC
TRBD1 | - | TRBJ1-3 | TRBV10-3 | CAIPGQGANTIYF | TGTGCCATACCGGGACAGGGGGCGAACACCATATATTTT
- | - | TRBJ1-2 | TRBV6-5 | CASSYGWDSGYGYTF | TGTGCCAGCAGTTACGGCTGGGACTCGGGCTATGGCTACACCTTC
- | few | TRBJ2-7 | TRBV4-1 | CASSQEWSWGEQYF | TGCGCCAGCAGCCAAGAATGGAGTTGGGGCGAGCAGTACTTC